The clone carrying this T cell receptor beta chain was recorded a few times. Antigen specificity is unknown. Preparation of the TCRbeta library used unique molecular identifiers. TCRdb reprocessed the PCR reads via MiXCR and lists one record per CDR3 protein. The sample has 200,000 to 250,000 distinct CDR3 sequences, roughly 7% seen once; the top ten hold 5.5%. Germline V CDR1 and CDR2: SGHTA, FQGNSA. The CDR3 is 15 amino acids. V dropped 1 base and J dropped 5; count of bases not matched to a gene: 3. The data were obtained in a study of T-cell reconstitution after alpha-beta-depleted transplantation in children. Study-wide points: Certain patients had high TCRbeta diversity at day 60, and it came from recipient T cells and thymic progenitors that survived. After one year, T-cell counts and TCRbeta diversity mostly came from new T cells. In patients about two months after transplant, alpha-beta T cells reportedly arose from several hundred expanded graft clones.

This clonotype was sampled from a boy aged 2 to 10 with acute lymphoblastic leukemia, due to receive a stem cell transplant. Sequencing used PBMCs, obtained before TCRalphabeta/CD19-depleted stem cell transplant. This chain connects TRBV7-2 to TRBJ2-3; 10 positions agree with TRBD1. The CDR3 loop is CASSLEGQGLDTQYF. Here the CDR3 DNA reads TGTGCCAGCAGCTTAGAGGGACAGGGGTTAGATACGCAGTATTTT.